The source of this T cell receptor (beta chain) is a study of CD8+CD57+ T cells in acquired aplastic anemia. For this clonotype: Its antigen remains unidentified.

General study findings and limits: Patients and controls had CD8+ Simpson's diversity values that were not significantly distinct.

The template used for profiling TCR beta VDJ and CDR3 was genomic DNA. TCRdb re-called the reads through MiXCR, storing one row per CDR3 protein. The sample shows 150,000 to 200,000 distinct CDR3 sequences, 63% of them seen only once. The CDR3 sequence is 14 residues long. With 5 bases clipped from V and 4 bases from J, the junction kept 7 bases outside the gene matches. Looked up from germline, CDR1 is SGHNT and CDR2 is YENEEA. The TCR was taken from a human donor in good health. The rearrangement links TRBV11-3 to TRBJ2-7; 8 bases are a match to TRBD1. The sample taken for sequencing was sorted CD4+, CD8+, or CD8+CD57+ T cells (not recorded which) from PBMCs. The CDR3 sequence: CASSPRTGRYEQYF. The CDR3 DNA is TGTGCCAGCAGCCCCCGGACAGGGAGGTACGAGCAGTACTTC.